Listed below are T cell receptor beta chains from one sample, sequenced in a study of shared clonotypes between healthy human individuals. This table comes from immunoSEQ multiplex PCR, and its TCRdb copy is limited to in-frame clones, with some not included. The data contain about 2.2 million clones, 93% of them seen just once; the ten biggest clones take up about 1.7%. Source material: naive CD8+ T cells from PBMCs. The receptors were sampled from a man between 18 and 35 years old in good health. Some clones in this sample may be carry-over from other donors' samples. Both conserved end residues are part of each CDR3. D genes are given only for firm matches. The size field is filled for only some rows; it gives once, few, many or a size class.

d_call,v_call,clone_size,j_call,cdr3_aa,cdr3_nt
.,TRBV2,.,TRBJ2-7,CASSEQGTRGEQYF,TGTGCCAGCAGTGAACAGGGCACACGGGGGGAGCAGTACTTC
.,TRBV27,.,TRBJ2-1,CASSLQRSYNEQFF,TGTGCCAGCAGTTTACAACGGAGCTACAATGAGCAGTTCTTC
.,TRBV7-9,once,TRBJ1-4,CASNPLGAEGVEKLFF,TGTGCCAGCAACCCCTTGGGCGCCGAGGGGGTTGAAAAACTGTTTTTT
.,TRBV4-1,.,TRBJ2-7,CASSRTGGEQYF,TGCGCCAGCAGCCGCACTGGGGGCGAGCAGTACTTC
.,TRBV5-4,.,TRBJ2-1,CASSLAIVGSYNEQFF,TGTGCCAGCAGCTTGGCCATAGTGGGCTCCTACAATGAGCAGTTCTTC
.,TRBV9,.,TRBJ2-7,CASSAGYEQYF,TGTGCCAGCAGTGCAGGCTACGAGCAGTACTTC
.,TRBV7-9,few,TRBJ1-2,CASSLGGSPYGYTF,TGTGCCAGCAGCCTTGGGGGGTCCCCTTATGGCTACACCTTC
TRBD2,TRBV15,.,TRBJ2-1,CATSSGSSLSGSHEQFF,TGTGCCACCAGCAGTGGATCCTCCCTTAGCGGGAGCCATGAGCAGTTCTTC
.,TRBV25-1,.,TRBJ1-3,CASQWGSSGNTIYF,TGTGCCTCACAGTGGGGGTCTTCAGGAAACACCATATATTTT
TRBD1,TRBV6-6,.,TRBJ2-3,CASSPQGQASTDTQYF,TGTGCCAGCAGTCCCCAGGGACAGGCTAGCACAGATACGCAGTATTTT
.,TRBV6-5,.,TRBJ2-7,CASSYSTGEYPYEQYF,TGTGCCAGCAGTTACTCGACAGGTGAATACCCCTACGAGCAGTACTTC
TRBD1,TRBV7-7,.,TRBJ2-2,CASRDRDRGPNTGELFF,TGTGCCAGCAGGGACCGGGACAGGGGACCGAACACCGGGGAGCTGTTTTTT